This T cell receptor (beta chain) was identified during a study of blood T cell repertoires in COVID-19. In the original processing: Estimation of nucleated cell counts was performed using reference gene primer amplification. Method: immunoSEQ multiplex PCR; TCRdb's copy keeps in-frame clones and lacks some. The V and J calls and clone size were taken over from that table, and D and trimming were inferred from the DNA. This table has approximately 150,000 clones, less than 85% appearing once. With 6 bases clipped from V and 2 bases from J, the junction kept 13 bases outside the gene matches. Germline V CDR1 and CDR2: MNHEY, SVGEGT. This CDR3 has 16 amino acids.

The material sequenced was peripheral blood. The receptor was derived from a woman in her sixties with COVID-19, enrolled during active disease. The rearrangement links TRBV6-2 or TRBV6-3 to TRBJ2-7, with TRBD2 identical over 7 bases. CDR3 bases: TGTGCCAGCAGCGATCCGGGCGGGAGTTCCCCCTACGAGCAGTACTTC. Translation: CASSDPGGSSPYEQYF.